This T cell receptor (beta chain) was obtained from a study of identical twins listed by TCRdb under 2016. With regard to the full study: To test whether fetal clonotypes persist, the study used deep sequencing on TCR alpha and beta repertoires from monozygotic twins, unrelated adults of various ages, and cord blood. To rule out contamination, the twin experiments were replicated at different times with different library preparation protocols.

The receptor library was made with 5' RACE. TCRdb names Illumina HiSeq 2000 as the instrument used. Template switching added a universal primer binding site, and the final cDNA carried a unique molecular identifier that allowed TCR cDNA molecules to be counted accurately. First-strand cDNA for TCR alpha and beta chains was synthesized from specific primers in the conserved constant-segment region. To control for contamination, every cDNA library carried two barcodes: a SMART-Mk sample barcode plus Illumina barcodes. TruSeq adapter sequences and Illumina sample barcodes were added in two successive PCR steps. TCR alpha and beta cDNA libraries were sequenced on the Illumina HiSeq platform with custom primers. As for the authors' bioinformatics: MiGEC processed the raw reads to extract unique molecular identifiers, while MiXCR was used to determine the CDR3 positions. For each individual, recombination models were inferred using an EM algorithm with the repgenHMM and IGoR tools. Shared clonotype analysis was performed with the tcR package in R, normalizing sharing by the product of cloneset sizes. To study raw recombination without the effects of thymic and clonal selection, out-of-frame nonproductive sequences were analyzed. TCRdb reprocessing: public reads trimmed at Q25 with fastp, clones called with MiXCR, in-frame beta chains kept. A single entry per CDR3 protein holds the most common genes and DNA from its merged rows. The V and J calls come from TCRdb's annotation, not from the publication. The sample data list some 730,000 distinct CDR3 sequences, and roughly 20% of these were observed just once. The top ten constitute roughly 14% of the sample.

The cysteine opens and the phenylalanine closes a CDR3 of 15 amino acids. Of the read, only the CDR3 DNA is kept; its 45 bases are in frame from base 1. V and J lose 1 base and 3 bases, and a span of 11 bases separates them. CDR1 and CDR2, looked up from the germline V gene, are SGHAT and FQNNGV. In regard to this clonotype: Its antigen specificity is not known. No much larger clone exists at a distance of one base, and base qualities are not known.

The paper's findings and limits, for the study overall: The excess sharing between twins in beta out-of-frame sequences was weaker because fewer shared sequences reduced the signal-to-noise ratio. Zero-insertion analyses could be partly confounded by invariant T cells such as MAIT and iNKT, although diverse VJ usage argued against such confounding for most clonotypes. Compared with coincidental sharing between unrelated individuals, out-of-frame TCR alpha sequences shared between twins had an excess of sequences with low generation probability. In monozygotic twins, recombination models systematically underestimated out-of-frame TCR alpha sharing, but the models matched the sharing seen between unrelated individuals. Because the same donors could not be followed over many years, the conclusions relied on cross-sectional statistical analysis. Fewer insertions were carried by abundant cord blood beta clonotypes; a weaker similar trend was observed in young adult naive repertoires, while no such trend was observed in memory repertoires.

All donors were healthy Caucasians. Three pairs of female monozygotic twins, all aged about 18 to 30 years, were included in the twin cohort. Peripheral blood mononuclear cells were used as the source from which RNA for TCR libraries was isolated. This sample was also put to use in a study of T cells expressing NK-cell markers. The other study reports the following: In sorted CD3+CD56+NKG2C+, CD3+CD56+NKG2C- and CD3+CD56-NKG2C+ T-cell subsets from several donors, TCR beta-chain repertoires were profiled. Among the eight sequenced donors, seven were HCMV-seropositive and one was HCMV-seronegative. In several experiments an anti-gammadeltaTCR antibody was added to restrict sorting to alphabetaTCR-expressing T cells. In six donors, the dominant CD3+CD56+NKG2C+ clonotypes ranked among the top 10 CD8+ clonotypes, making up roughly 1.0-7.5% of CD8+ T cells. Those dominant clonotypes were again the most abundant among CD3+CD56-NKG2C+ cells in a handful of donors, at roughly 25-65%. Whether the expanded NKG2C-expressing T cell clones were specific for HCMV antigens remained unclear. Randomly selected healthy volunteers, three men and five women, were used as the eight sequenced donors. To determine HCMV serostatus, a commercial ELISA kit was used to detect HCMV-specific IgG in serum. For about 6 donors, bulk peripheral blood T-cell repertoires were additionally sequenced from unsorted PBMC. Reads were demultiplexed and grouped by UMI with MIGEC, and clonotypes were assembled and quantified with MiTCR. To exclude erroneous sequences, any TCR cDNA sequence not supported by at least two reads was discarded. The tcR package was used for downstream repertoire analysis, with clonotypes matched between fractions based on CDR3 nucleotide sequence plus V segment. VDJmatch was used to annotate antigen specificity against VDJdb, with one amino acid substitution allowed in CDR3.

The sample was PBMCs. The source is a woman between 18 and 29 years old in good health. The rearrangement combines TRBV11-2 with TRBJ2-3, with the D gene uncertain. The DNA sequence is TGTGCCAGCAGCTTAGGTAGGGCTGCAACAGATACGCAGTATTTT. Its amino acids are CASSLGRAATDTQYF.